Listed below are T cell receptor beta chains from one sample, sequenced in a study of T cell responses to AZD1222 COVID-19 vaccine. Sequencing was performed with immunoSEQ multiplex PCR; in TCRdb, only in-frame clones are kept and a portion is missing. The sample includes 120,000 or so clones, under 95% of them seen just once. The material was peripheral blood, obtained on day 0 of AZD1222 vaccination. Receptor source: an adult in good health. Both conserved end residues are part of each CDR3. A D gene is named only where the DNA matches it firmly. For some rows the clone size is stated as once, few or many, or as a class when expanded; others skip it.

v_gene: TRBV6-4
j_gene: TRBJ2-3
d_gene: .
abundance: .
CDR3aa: CASSDTRGGTDTQYF
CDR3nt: TGTGCCAGCAGTGACACCAGGGGGGGCACAGATACGCAGTATTTT

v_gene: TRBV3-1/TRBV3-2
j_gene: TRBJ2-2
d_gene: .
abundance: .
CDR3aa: CASSPPGRQGTGELFF
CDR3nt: TGTGCCAGCAGCCCACCGGGACGCCAAGGCACCGGGGAGCTGTTTTTT

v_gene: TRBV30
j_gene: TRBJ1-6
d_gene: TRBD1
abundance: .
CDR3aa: CAWSPLDRGFYNSPLHF
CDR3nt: TGTGCCTGGAGTCCCCTAGACAGGGGGTTCTATAATTCACCCCTCCACTTT

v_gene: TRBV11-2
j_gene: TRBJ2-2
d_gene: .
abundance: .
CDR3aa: CASSLRGAVAGELFF
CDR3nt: TGTGCCAGCAGCTTAAGGGGGGCCGTGGCCGGGGAGCTGTTTTTT

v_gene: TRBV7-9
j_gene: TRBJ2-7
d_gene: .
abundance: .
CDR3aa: CASRAPGSYEQYF
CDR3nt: TGTGCCAGCAGAGCCCCGGGGTCCTACGAGCAGTACTTC

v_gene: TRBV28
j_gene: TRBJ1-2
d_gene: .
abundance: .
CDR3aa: CASKGGQGQALGYTF
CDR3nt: TGTGCCAGCAAAGGTGGGCAGGGGCAAGCTCTCGGCTACACCTTC

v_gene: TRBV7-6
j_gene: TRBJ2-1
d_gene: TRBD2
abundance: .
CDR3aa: CASSPNRTSLYEQFF
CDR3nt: TGTGCCAGCAGCCCAAATCGGACTAGCCTTTATGAGCAGTTCTTC

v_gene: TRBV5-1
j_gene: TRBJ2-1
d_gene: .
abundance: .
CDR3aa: CASSLDRLVSNEQFF
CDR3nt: TGCGCCAGCAGCTTGGACCGGCTGGTGAGCAATGAGCAGTTCTTC

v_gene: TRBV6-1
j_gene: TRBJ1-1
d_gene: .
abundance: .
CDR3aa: CASSDPTRPNTEAFF
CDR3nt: TGTGCCAGCAGTGATCCGACAAGACCGAACACTGAAGCTTTCTTT

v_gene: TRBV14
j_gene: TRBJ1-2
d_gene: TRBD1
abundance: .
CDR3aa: CASSHRQGRNYGYTF
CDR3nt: TGTGCCAGCAGCCATAGACAGGGAAGGAACTATGGCTACACCTTC

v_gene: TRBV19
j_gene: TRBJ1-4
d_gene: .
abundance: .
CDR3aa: CASSARDTTNEKLFF
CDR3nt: TGTGCCAGTAGTGCCCGGGATACAACTAATGAAAAACTGTTTTTT

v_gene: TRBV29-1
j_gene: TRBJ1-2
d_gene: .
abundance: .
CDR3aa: CSVDGGDGYTF
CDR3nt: TGCAGCGTTGACGGCGGGGATGGCTACACCTTC

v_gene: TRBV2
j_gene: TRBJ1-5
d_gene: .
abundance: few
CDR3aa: CASSWFSGSQHF
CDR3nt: TGTGCCAGCAGCTGGTTTAGTGGGTCCCAGCATTTT

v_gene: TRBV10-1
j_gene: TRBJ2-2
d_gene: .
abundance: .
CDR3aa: CASSLQRSGELFF
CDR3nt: TGCGCCAGCAGCCTACAGCGATCGGGGGAGCTGTTTTTT

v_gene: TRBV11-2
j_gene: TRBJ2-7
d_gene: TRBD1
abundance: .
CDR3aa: CASRGTGASYEQYF
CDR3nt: TGTGCCAGCAGGGGGACAGGGGCATCCTACGAGCAGTACTTC

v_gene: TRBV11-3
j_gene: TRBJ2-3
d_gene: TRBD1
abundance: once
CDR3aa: CASSSSGTAFTDTQYF
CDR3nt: TGTGCCAGCAGCTCTTCCGGGACAGCCTTCACAGATACGCAGTATTTT

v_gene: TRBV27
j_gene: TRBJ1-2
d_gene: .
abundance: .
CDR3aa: CASSPLGQQTNYGYTF
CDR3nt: TGTGCCAGCAGCCCCTTAGGACAGCAAACTAACTATGGCTACACCTTC

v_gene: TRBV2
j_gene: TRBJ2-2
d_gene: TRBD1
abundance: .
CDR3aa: CASRGTGDTGELFF
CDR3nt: TGTGCCAGCAGGGGGACAGGGGACACCGGGGAGCTGTTTTTT

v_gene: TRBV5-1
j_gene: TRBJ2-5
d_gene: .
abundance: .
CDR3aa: CASSIIPTDLRTQYF
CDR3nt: TGCGCCAGCAGCATAATACCGACGGATCTTAGGACCCAGTACTTC

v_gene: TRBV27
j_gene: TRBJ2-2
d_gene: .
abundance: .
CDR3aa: CTSSLGQTWGTGELFF
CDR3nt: TGTACCAGCAGTTTGGGGCAGACCTGGGGCACCGGGGAGCTGTTTTTT

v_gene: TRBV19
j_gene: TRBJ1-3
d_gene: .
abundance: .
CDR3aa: CASSMRDFTSGNTIYF
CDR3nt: TGTGCCAGTAGTATGCGCGACTTCACCTCTGGAAACACCATATATTTT

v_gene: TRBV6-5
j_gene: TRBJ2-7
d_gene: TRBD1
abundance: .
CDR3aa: CASIPRAGQGYEQYF
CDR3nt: TGTGCCAGCATCCCGCGCGCGGGACAGGGCTACGAGCAGTACTTC